This is a list of T cell receptor beta chains from one sample in a study of technical replicates of blood from a few donors. Sequenced by immunoSEQ multiplex PCR; TCRdb stores in-frame clones only, minus some. The data show 95,000 or so clones, 85% to 95% seen once. Sequencing input: T cells isolated from PBMCs. These TCRs come from a human donor in good health. The CDR3 runs from the conserved cysteine through the conserved F or W. D genes are given only for firm matches. Clone size, where shown, is once, few, many, or a class for clones that have expanded.

j_gene,v_gene,abundance,d_gene,CDR3nt,CDR3aa
TRBJ2-7,TRBV11-2,-,TRBD2,TGTGCCAGCAGCAGAACTAGCGTTGCCTACGAGCAGTACTTC,CASSRTSVAYEQYF
TRBJ2-3,TRBV7-3,-,TRBD2,TGTGCCAGCAGCTTAAAGGGACTATCCACAGATACGCAGTATTTT,CASSLKGLSTDTQYF
TRBJ2-7,TRBV11-2,-,-,TGTGCCAGCAGCTTAGCGACAACCTACGAGCAGTACTTC,CASSLATTYEQYF
TRBJ2-7,TRBV7-8,-,TRBD2,TGTGCCAGCAGCTGGACTAGCGGAGACTACGAGCAGTACTTC,CASSWTSGDYEQYF
TRBJ2-2,TRBV19,-,TRBD1,TGTGCCAGTACCTCGACAGGGGGCCACGGGGAGCTGTTTTTT,CASTSTGGHGELFF
TRBJ1-1,TRBV19,-,-,TGTGCCAGTAGTATAGGTGGACTAGAAGCTTTCTTT,CASSIGGLEAFF
TRBJ2-7,TRBV5-4,-,-,TGTGCCAGCAGTCAGGACTATTCCAGAGCCTACGAGCAGTACTTC,CASSQDYSRAYEQYF
TRBJ2-2,TRBV6-6,-,TRBD2,TGTGCCAGCACCCCCGGGGGAGGGTACACCGGGGAGCTGTTTTTT,CASTPGGGYTGELFF
TRBJ1-2,TRBV10-3,-,-,TGTGCCATCAGTGAGACAGGCGAGGTACAGGGTCCATATGGCTACACCTTC,CAISETGEVQGPYGYTF
TRBJ1-1,TRBV18,-,-,TGTGCCAGCTCACCCGGCACCCGGAGGGACACTGAAGCTTTCTTT,CASSPGTRRDTEAFF
TRBJ2-5,TRBV9,-,TRBD1,TGTGCCAGCAGCGTATCGGGACAGAGGGAGACCCAGTACTTC,CASSVSGQRETQYF
TRBJ2-1,TRBV27,-,TRBD2,TGTGCCAGCAGTTTATCGGCTAGCGGGAGGCCCTACAATGAGCAGTTCTTC,CASSLSASGRPYNEQFF
TRBJ2-7,TRBV29-1,-,-,TGCAGCGCAGAGGGTCAGGGGAATCGGCAGTACTTC,CSAEGQGNRQYF
TRBJ1-1,TRBV28,-,-,TGTGCCAGCACCGGGGGGGCTAGCATGAACACTGAAGCTTTCTTT,CASTGGASMNTEAFF
TRBJ2-3,TRBV4-3,-,-,TGCGCCAGCAGCCAAGAATTAGTCACCACAGATACGCAGTATTTT,CASSQELVTTDTQYF
TRBJ1-2,TRBV10-3,-,-,TGTGCCATCAGTGAGTTTGAACAGGGTCTCTATGGCTACACCTTC,CAISEFEQGLYGYTF
TRBJ2-2,TRBV28,few,TRBD2,TGTGCCAGCAGACTAGCGGGGAACACCGGGGAGCTGTTTTTT,CASRLAGNTGELFF
TRBJ1-1,TRBV19,once,-,TGTGCCAGTAGTCTCGGCGGAGAAACGAGTGAAGCTTTCTTT,CASSLGGETSEAFF
TRBJ2-1,TRBV7-2,-,-,TGTGCCAGCAGCGCCACCCGGGGGTTGGATGAGCAGTTCTTC,CASSATRGLDEQFF
TRBJ2-3,TRBV7-6,-,-,TGTGCCAGCAGCCACCCCCATATTTATACTAGCACAGATACGCAGTATTTT,CASSHPHIYTSTDTQYF
TRBJ1-1,TRBV7-3,once,TRBD1,TGTGCCAGCAGCTTCGGGACAGGAGTAGAAGCTTTCTTT,CASSFGTGVEAFF
TRBJ2-5,TRBV6-6,-,-,TGTGCCAGCAGTTATCTGGAGGAGCTAGAGACCCAGTACTTC,CASSYLEELETQYF
TRBJ1-1,TRBV6-5,-,-,TGTGCCAGCAGCTACAGCGGTTCGGAAGCTTTCTTT,CASSYSGSEAFF
TRBJ2-1,TRBV7-3,-,-,TGTGCCAGCAGCCCTAAAAATGAGCAGTTCTTC,CASSPKNEQFF